The T cell receptor beta chain under discussion was sequenced for a study of T cells after yellow fever vaccination. Details on this clonotype: Its antigen is not known.

Regarding the study as a whole: Subsequent booster samples again held most clones from primary vaccination (approximately 95% CD4, 85% to 90% CD8).

TCRdb ran MiXCR on the 5' RACE reads and lists one entry per CDR3 protein. The repertoire has roughly 330,000 distinct CDR3 sequences, around 6.8% of them found once; the top ten carry over 15%. Germline V gene lookup returns CDR1 SGHRS and CDR2 YFSETQ. The CDR3 is 14 amino acids. Trimming took 5 bases from V and 0 from J, leaving 8 bases between them. The receptor comes from a man younger than 35 who received the YFV17D yellow fever vaccine. The sequencing used PBMCs, collected about 49 days after the first yellow fever vaccination. The rearrangement uses TRBV5-1 and TRBJ1-4; possibly TRBD1 for D (5 bases). The CDR3 nucleotides read TGCGCCAGCAGGGACACCGCAACTAATGAAAAACTGTTTTTT. It yields the protein CASRDTATNEKLFF.